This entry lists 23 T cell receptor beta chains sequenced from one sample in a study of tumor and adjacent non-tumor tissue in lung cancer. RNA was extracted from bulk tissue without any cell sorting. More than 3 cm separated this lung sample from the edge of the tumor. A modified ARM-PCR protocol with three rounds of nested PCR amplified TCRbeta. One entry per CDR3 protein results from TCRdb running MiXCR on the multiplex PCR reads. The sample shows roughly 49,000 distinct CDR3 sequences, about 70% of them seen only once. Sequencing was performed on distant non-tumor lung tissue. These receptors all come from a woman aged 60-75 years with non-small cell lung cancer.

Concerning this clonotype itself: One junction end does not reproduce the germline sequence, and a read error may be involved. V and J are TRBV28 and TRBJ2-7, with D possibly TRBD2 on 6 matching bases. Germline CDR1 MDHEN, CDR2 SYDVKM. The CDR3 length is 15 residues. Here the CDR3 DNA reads TGTGGCAGCAGTTTCGTGGGGGGATCCGGCCACGAGCAGTACTTC. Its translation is CGSSFVGGSGHEQYF.

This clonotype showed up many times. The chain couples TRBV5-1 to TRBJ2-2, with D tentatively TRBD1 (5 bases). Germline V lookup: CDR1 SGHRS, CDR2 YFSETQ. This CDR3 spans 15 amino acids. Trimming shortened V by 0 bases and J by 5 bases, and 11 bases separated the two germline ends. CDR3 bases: TGCGCCAGCAGCTTGGCAGGGATGATGACCGGGGAGCTGTTTTTT. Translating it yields CASSLAGMMTGELFF.

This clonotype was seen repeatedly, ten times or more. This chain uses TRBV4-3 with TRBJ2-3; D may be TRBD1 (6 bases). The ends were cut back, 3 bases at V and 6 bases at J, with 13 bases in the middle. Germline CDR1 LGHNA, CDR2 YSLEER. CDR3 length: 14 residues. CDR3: CASSQGDTRDTQYF. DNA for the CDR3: TGCGCCAGCAGCCAGGGGGACACAAGGGATACGCAGTATTTT.

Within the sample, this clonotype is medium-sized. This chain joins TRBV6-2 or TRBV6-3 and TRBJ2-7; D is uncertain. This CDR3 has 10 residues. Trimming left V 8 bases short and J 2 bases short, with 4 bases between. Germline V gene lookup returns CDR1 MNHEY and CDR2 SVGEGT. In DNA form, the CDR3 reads TGTGCCAGCGGAACCTACGAGCAGTACTTC. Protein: CASGTYEQYF.

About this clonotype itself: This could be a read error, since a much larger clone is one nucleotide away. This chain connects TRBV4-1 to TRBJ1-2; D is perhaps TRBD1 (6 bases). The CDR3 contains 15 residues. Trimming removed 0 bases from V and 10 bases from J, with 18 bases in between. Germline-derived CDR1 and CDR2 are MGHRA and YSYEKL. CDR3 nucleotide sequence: TGCGCCAGCAGCCAAGAGGAGTCAGGGAACAGGGACTACACCTTC. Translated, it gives CASSQEESGNRDYTF.

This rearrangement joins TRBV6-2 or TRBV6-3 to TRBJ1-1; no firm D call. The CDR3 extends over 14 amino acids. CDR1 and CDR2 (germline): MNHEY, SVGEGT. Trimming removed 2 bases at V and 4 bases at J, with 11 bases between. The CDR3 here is CASSYPRGITEAFF. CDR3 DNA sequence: TGTGCCAGCAGTTACCCTAGAGGGATCACTGAAGCTTTCTTT.

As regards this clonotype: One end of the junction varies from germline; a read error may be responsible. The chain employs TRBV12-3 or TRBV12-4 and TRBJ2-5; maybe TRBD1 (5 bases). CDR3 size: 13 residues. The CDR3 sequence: CASSYSRAETQYF. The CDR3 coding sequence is TGTGCCAGCAGCTATAGCAGGGCAGAGACCCAGTACTTT.

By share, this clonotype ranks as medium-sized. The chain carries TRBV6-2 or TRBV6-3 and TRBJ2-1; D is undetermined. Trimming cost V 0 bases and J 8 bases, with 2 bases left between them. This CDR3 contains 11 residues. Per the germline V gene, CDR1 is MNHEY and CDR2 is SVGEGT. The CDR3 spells CASSYSDEQFF. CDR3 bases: TGTGCCAGCAGTTACTCGGATGAGCAGTTCTTC.

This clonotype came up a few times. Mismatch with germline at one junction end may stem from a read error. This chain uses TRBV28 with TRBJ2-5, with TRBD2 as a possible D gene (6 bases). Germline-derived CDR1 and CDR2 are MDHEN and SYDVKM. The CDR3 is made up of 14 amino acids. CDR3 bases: TGTGCCTGCAGTCTCGCTTCAGCGGGAGAGACCCAGTACTTC. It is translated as CACSLASAGETQYF.

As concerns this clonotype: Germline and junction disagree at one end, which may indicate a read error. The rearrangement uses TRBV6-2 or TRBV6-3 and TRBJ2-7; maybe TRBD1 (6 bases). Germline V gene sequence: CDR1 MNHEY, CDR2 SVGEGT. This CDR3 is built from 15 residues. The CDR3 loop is CASRYGGQAAYEHYF. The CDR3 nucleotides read TGTGCCAGCAGATATGGGGGACAAGCGGCCTACGAGCACTACTTC.

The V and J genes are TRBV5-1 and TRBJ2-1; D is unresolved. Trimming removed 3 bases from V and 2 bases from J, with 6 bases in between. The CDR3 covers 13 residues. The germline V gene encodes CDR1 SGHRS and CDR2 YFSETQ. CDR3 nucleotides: TGCGCCAGCAGCTGGGCCGCCTACAATGAGCAGTTCTTC. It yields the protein CASSWAAYNEQFF.

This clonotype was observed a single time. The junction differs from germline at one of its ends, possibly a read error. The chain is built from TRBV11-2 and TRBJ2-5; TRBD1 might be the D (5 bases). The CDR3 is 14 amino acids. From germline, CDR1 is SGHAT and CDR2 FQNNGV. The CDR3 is CARKGPSNQDTQYF. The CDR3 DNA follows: TGTGCCAGGAAGGGGCCGAGCAACCAAGACACCCAGTACTTC.

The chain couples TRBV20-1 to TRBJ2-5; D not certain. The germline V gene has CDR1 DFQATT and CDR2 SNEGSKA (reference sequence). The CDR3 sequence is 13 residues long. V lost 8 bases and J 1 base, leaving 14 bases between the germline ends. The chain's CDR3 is CSISGGRQETQYF. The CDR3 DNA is TGCAGTATCTCGGGCGGACGCCAAGAGACCCAGTACTTC.

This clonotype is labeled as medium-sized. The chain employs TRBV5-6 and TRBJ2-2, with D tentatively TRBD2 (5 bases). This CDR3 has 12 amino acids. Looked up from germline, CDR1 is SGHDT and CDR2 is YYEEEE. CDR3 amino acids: CGSGRPTGELFF. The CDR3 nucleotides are TGTGGAAGCGGCAGACCTACCGGGGAGCTGTTTTTT.

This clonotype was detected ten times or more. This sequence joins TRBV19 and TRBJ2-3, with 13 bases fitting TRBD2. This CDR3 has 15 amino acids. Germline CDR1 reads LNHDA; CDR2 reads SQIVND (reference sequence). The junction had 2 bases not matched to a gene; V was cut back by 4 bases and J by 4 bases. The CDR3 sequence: CASSTGLAGPDTQYF. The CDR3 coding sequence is TGTGCCAGTAGTACGGGACTAGCGGGACCAGATACGCAGTATTTT.

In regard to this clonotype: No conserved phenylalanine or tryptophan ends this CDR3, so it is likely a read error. The CDR3 coding sequence is TGCAGCGCTGTAGCACAGGGGGAGATCCAGTACTCC. Protein product: CSAVAQGEIQYS. The rearrangement uses TRBV29-1 and TRBJ2-5, with 8 bases matching TRBD1. Germline V lookup: CDR1 SQVTM, CDR2 ANQGSEA. The CDR3 extends over 12 amino acids.

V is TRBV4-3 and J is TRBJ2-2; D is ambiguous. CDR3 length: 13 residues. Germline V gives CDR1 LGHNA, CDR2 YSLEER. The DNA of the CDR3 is TGCACCAACACCAGAACGAACACCGGGGAGCTGTTTTTT. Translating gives CTNTRTNTGELFF.

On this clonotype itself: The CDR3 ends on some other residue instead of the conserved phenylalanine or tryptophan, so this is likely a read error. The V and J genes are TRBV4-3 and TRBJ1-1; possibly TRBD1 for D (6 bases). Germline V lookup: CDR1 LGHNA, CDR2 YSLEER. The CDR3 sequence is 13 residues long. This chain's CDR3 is CASSQDSTGEAFS. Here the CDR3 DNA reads TGTGCCAGCAGCCAAGATTCTACAGGGGAAGCTTTCTCT.

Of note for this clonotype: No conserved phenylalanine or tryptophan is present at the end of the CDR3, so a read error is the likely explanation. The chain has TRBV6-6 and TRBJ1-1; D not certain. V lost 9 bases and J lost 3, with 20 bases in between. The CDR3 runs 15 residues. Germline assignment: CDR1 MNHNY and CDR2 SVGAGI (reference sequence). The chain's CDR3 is CASSWETTGDTEAFL. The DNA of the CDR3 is TGTGCCAGTAGCTGGGAAACGACGGGTGACACTGAAGCTTTCCTT.

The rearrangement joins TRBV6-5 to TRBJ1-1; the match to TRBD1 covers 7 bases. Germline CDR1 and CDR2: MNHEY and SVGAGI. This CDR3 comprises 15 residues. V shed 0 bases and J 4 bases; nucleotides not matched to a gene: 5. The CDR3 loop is CASSYSCQGGTEAFF. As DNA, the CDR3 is TGTGCCAGCAGTTACTCCTGTCAGGGGGGCACTGAAGCTTTCTTT.

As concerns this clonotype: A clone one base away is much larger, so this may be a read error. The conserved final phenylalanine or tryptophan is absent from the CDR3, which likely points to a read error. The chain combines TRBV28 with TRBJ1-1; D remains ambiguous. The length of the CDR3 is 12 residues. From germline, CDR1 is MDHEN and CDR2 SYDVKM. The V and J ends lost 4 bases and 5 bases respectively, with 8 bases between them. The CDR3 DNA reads TGTGCCAGCAGTTCTATCCGGACTGAAGCTTTCTCT. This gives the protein CASSSIRTEAFS.

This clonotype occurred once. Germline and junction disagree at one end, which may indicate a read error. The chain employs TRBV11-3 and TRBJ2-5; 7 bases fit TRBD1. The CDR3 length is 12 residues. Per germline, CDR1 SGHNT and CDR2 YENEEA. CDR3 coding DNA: TGCGCCAGCAGGGGACAGCAAGAGACGCAGTACTTC. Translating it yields CASRGQQETQYF.

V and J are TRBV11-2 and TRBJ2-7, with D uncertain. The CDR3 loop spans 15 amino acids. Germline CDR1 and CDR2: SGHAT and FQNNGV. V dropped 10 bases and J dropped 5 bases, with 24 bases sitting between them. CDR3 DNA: TGTGCCAACAGTCCAGCCCTACCCTCGGCACACGAGCAGTACTTC. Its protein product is CANSPALPSAHEQYF.